The 20 T cell receptor beta chains presented below share a single source sample, sequenced in a study of molecular identifiers for immune sequencing clone quantification (dated by TCRdb to 2016 to 2018). The library was built by means of PCR. The reads were generated on an Illumina HiSeq 4000. The public sequencing data were trimmed at Q25 with fastp and processed into clonotypes with MiXCR by TCRdb, which kept only in-frame beta chains. Every CDR3 protein is listed once, alongside the most common genes and DNA of its rows. A total of some 100,000 distinct CDR3 sequences appear in this sample, 15% to 20% of them only once. Around 0.8% of the sample rests with the top ten. Material: naive CD8+ T cells from blood, with Jurkat cell RNA spiked in. The cell subset or site label of this sample denotes: FACS-sorted CD8+CD4-CCR7+CD45RA+ naive T cells. These TCRs come from a human donor in good health. Some libraries in this study had Jurkat cell RNA spiked in.

This clonotype was observed many times. The chain uses TRBV7-9 and TRBJ2-3; D ambiguous. The V gene's germline CDR1 is SEHNR and CDR2 FQNEAQ (reference sequence). The CDR3 extends over 14 amino acids. V was shortened by 5 bases and J by 4 bases, with 13 bases between the two germline ends. CDR3: CASSINPLSDTQYF. The CDR3 region has the DNA TGTGCCAGCAGCATCAACCCTCTGTCAGATACGCAGTATTTT.

In the case of this clonotype: It may be a read error: a sequence one base away is much more abundant. The V call is TRBV15, the J call TRBJ1-3, with D hard to call. CDR1 and CDR2 (germline): LNHNV, YYDKDF (reference sequence). The CDR3 has 14 amino acids. CDR3 DNA: TGTGCCACCAGCAGAGAGGAGCGTGGAAACACCGTATATTTT. Its protein is CATSREERGNTVYF.

This clonotype was seen repeatedly, ten times or more. This chain's CDR3 is CASSLSLGQGPGEQYF. Written as DNA, the CDR3 is TGTGCCAGCAGTTTATCCCTGGGACAGGGGCCGGGTGAGCAGTACTTC. The rearrangement links TRBV27 to TRBJ2-7; 10 positions agree with TRBD1. J was trimmed by 7 bases and V by 0 bases; bases with no gene match: 9. This CDR3 is built from 16 residues. Looked up from germline, CDR1 is MNHEY and CDR2 is SMNVEV (reference sequence).

This clonotype was seen only once. With a much larger clone just one base away, this may be a read error. Lacking the conserved final phenylalanine or tryptophan, this CDR3 likely reflects a read error. This chain connects TRBV27 to TRBJ2-7; TRBD1 matches at 8 bases. Unmatched junction bases numbered 5, after V lost 5 bases and J lost 5 bases. The CDR3 is 13 residues long. Germline values: CDR1 MNHEY, CDR2 SMNVEV (reference sequence). CDR3 sequence (DNA): TGTGCCAGCAGTCCCGAGACAGGGGACGAGCAGTACCTC. Its translation: CASSPETGDEQYL.

This clonotype was observed many times. The chain employs TRBV4-3 and TRBJ2-3, with TRBD1 as a possible D gene (6 bases). Germline loops: CDR1 LGHNA, CDR2 YSLEER. V lost 2 bases, J lost 6 bases, and 9 bases lay in between. The CDR3 contains 13 residues. The CDR3 region is CASSQFRGDTQYF. For the CDR3, the DNA is TGCGCCAGCAGCCAATTCAGGGGTGATACGCAGTATTTT.

Many counts were recorded for this clonotype. The chain is built from TRBV9 and TRBJ2-3; TRBD1 matches at 10 bases. Germline CDR1 and CDR2: SGDLS and YYNGEE. The CDR3 runs 16 residues. Trimming took 3 bases from V and 3 from J; bases not matched to a gene: 7. CDR3 amino acids: CASSEGDRGETDTQYF. DNA of the CDR3: TGTGCCAGCAGCGAGGGGGACAGGGGTGAAACAGATACGCAGTATTTT. The whole variable domain, remainder taken from reference TRBV9 and TRBJ2-3, is DSGVTQTPKHLITATGQRVTLRCSPRSGDLSVYWYQQSLDQGLQFLIQYYNGEERAKGNILERFSAQQFPDLHSELNLSSLELGDSALYFCASSEGDRGETDTQYFGPGTRLTVL.

This clonotype was detected many times. The chain has TRBV7-3 and TRBJ2-2; the match to TRBD2 covers 7 bases. The CDR3 extends over 16 amino acids. J lost 0 bases, V lost 5 bases, and 6 bases had no gene match. The germline CDR1 and CDR2 sequences are SGHTA and FQGTGA. This CDR3 reads CASSPTLATNTGELFF. Written as DNA, the CDR3 is TGTGCCAGCAGCCCTACACTAGCGACGAACACCGGGGAGCTGTTTTTT.

This clonotype was recorded at least ten times. The chain carries TRBV12-3 or TRBV12-4 and TRBJ2-6; possible D gene TRBD1, 5 bases. The ends were cut back, 3 bases at V and 0 bases at J, with 21 bases in the middle. CDR3 length: 20 amino acids. The CDR3 nucleotides read TGTGCCAGCAGTTTTATGGAAGACTTACAGGCCCTCTCTGGGGCCAACGTCCTGACTTTC. Encoded protein: CASSFMEDLQALSGANVLTF.

Details on this clonotype: A much more abundant neighbour one base away suggests this may be a read error. V is TRBV21-1 and J is TRBJ1-1. TRBV21-1 is annotated as a pseudogene. The CDR3 length is 15 residues. In DNA, the CDR3 is TGTGCCAGCAACACAGGAGTGAGCAGGAACACTGAAGCTTTCTTT. Protein sequence: CASNTGVSRNTEAFF.

The sample holds many counts of this clonotype. V is TRBV20-1 and J is TRBJ2-7; TRBD2 aligns across 7 bases. V lost 2 bases and J lost 0; bases outside the gene matches: 7. The length of the CDR3 is 15 residues. Germline loops: CDR1 DFQATT, CDR2 SNEGSKA (reference sequence). The chain's CDR3 is CSARSLAESSYEQYF. Here the CDR3 DNA reads TGCAGTGCTAGAAGTCTAGCGGAAAGCTCCTACGAGCAGTACTTC.

A word on this clonotype: A much bigger clone sits one base away, suggesting this may be a read error. The chain has TRBV7-2 and TRBJ1-1; D call uncertain. The CDR3 is made up of 14 amino acids. Per the germline V gene, CDR1 is SGHTA and CDR2 is FQGNSA. In DNA, the CDR3 is TGTGCCAGCAGCTTACTGGCAGGAGACACTGGAGCTTTCTTT. It is translated as CASSLLAGDTGAFF. The variable domain in full, with the rest retrieved from reference TRBV7-2 and TRBJ1-1, is GAGVSQSPSNKVTEKGKDVELRCDPISGHTALYWYRQSLGQGLEFLIYFQGNSAPDKSGLPSDRFSAERTGGSVSTLTIQRTQQEDSAVYLCASSLLAGDTGAFFGQGTRLTVV.

As concerns this clonotype: This sequence may be a read error, since a much larger clone differs from it by one base. The chain joins TRBV7-6 to TRBJ2-7; D is possibly TRBD2 (6 bases). In germline, CDR1 is SGHVS, CDR2 FNYEAQ. CDR3 length: 14 residues. CDR3 DNA: TGTGCCACCGTGGACTTGCTGCGGGGCTACGAGCAGCACTTC. Protein product: CATVDLLRGYEQHF.

To note about this clonotype: A much larger clone lies a single base off, so this may be a read error. The chain couples TRBV27 to TRBJ2-5; 8 positions match TRBD1. This CDR3 spans 14 amino acids. Germline CDR1 is MNHEY and CDR2 is SMNVEV (reference sequence). The CDR3 reads CASSISGGPEAQYF. The CDR3 DNA reads TGTGCCAGCAGCATTTCAGGGGGCCCAGAGGCCCAGTACTTC.

In its sample, this clonotype was seen many times. The genes are TRBV27 and TRBJ1-1, with 12 bases matching TRBD1. The CDR3 totals 16 residues. Looked up from germline, CDR1 is MNHEY and CDR2 is SMNVEV (reference sequence). The V and J ends lost 5 bases and 5 bases, in that order; junction bases with no gene match: 9. The CDR3 DNA reads TGTGCCAGCAGTCTAACCGGGACAGGGGGCGCAACTGAAGCTTTCTTT. Translation: CASSLTGTGGATEAFF.

This clonotype occurred many times. CDR3 DNA sequence: TGCGCCAGCAGGAAAGATACAGGGGGCTTTAACACCGGGGAGCTGTTTTTT. This translates into CASRKDTGGFNTGELFF. The V and J genes are TRBV4-3 and TRBJ2-2, with 9 bases that match TRBD1. V was clipped by 6 bases and J by 2 bases; unmatched bases: 10. Germline loops: CDR1 LGHNA, CDR2 YSLEER. The CDR3 consists of 17 residues.

Ten or more counts support this clonotype. The gene calls are TRBV12-3 or TRBV12-4 and TRBJ1-1; D unresolved. The CDR3 totals 15 residues. Between the trimmed V and J ends, which lost 6 bases and 0 bases, there was a span of 14 bases. CDR3 sequence (DNA): TGTGCCAGCAGACAAAGGACCGACATGAACACTGAAGCTTTCTTT. Translated, it gives CASRQRTDMNTEAFF.

Notes on this clonotype: A much bigger clone sits one base away, suggesting this may be a read error. This chain connects TRBV7-2 to TRBJ2-1; D gene uncertain. The CDR3 is made up of 18 amino acids. V was trimmed by 2 bases and J by 6 bases, leaving 23 bases between them. Germline loops: CDR1 SGHTA, CDR2 FQGNSA. The DNA of the CDR3 is TGTGCCAGCAGCTTAAGCGCCGGGCAGGCCCAAGGCTTCAATGAGCAGTTCTTC. Protein: CASSLSAGQAQGFNEQFF.

This clonotype was found many times. V usage is TRBV4-1 and J usage is TRBJ1-2, with 8 bases matching TRBD1. V lost 10 bases, J lost 3 bases, and 7 bases stayed unmatched. CDR3 length equals 13 residues. Germline V gene sequence: CDR1 MGHRA, CDR2 YSYEKL. The CDR3 loop is CATKQGEDYGYTF. The DNA for the CDR3 is TGCGCCACCAAACAGGGGGAAGACTATGGCTACACCTTC.

This clonotype has at least ten counts. The chain employs TRBV4-3 and TRBJ2-2; 10 bases agree with TRBD2. Per the germline V gene, CDR1 is LGHNA and CDR2 is YSLEER. The ends lost 0 bases at V and 7 bases at J; junction bases unmatched: 11. The CDR3 spans 18 residues. The CDR3 sequence is CASSQDWLAGVELGELFF. The CDR3 coding sequence is TGCGCCAGCAGCCAAGATTGGCTAGCGGGGGTTGAGCTCGGGGAGCTGTTTTTT.

Concerning this clonotype: This may stem from a read error, because a much larger clone lies one nucleotide away. The chain uses TRBV7-9 and TRBJ1-4, with D perhaps matching TRBD1 (5 bases). This CDR3 is built from 15 residues. The V end was cut by 4 bases, the J end by 3 bases, with 12 bases between. Germline V CDR1 and CDR2: SEHNR, FQNEAQ (reference sequence). The CDR3 spells CASSSPGRPNEKLFF. DNA of the CDR3: TGTGCCAGCAGCTCCCCGGGACGGCCTAATGAAAAACTGTTTTTT.